This TCR beta chain is from a study of T cells in Graves' hyperthyroidism and ophthalmopathy. Any patient presenting with uncontrolled infection, other autoimmune disease, pregnancy or lactation was left out. V was trimmed by 5 bases and J by 4 bases, leaving 16 bases between them. The CDR3 extends over 15 amino acids. Looked up from germline, CDR1 is PRHDT and CDR2 is FYEKMQ (reference sequence). Amplification yielded TCR beta CDR3 regions, with RNA transcripts as the source. HTBI primers were employed in a first-round RT-PCR of the TCR CDR3. TCRdb re-derived calls from the multiplex PCR reads in MiXCR, one entry per CDR3 protein. Of around 270,000 distinct CDR3 sequences in the sample, less than 20% were seen once. This clonotype has only a few counts. What it binds is unknown. The study, taken as a whole, reports: Model-based prediction identified ophthalmopathy a median 6.5 months prior to its onset.

Sequencing was done on a sample of blood. This TCR was recovered from a man over 45 with Graves' ophthalmopathy. The V and J genes are TRBV13 and TRBJ2-3; D gene ambiguous. Written as DNA, the CDR3 is TGTGCCAGCAGCGGTACAAAGGTCGGGTCAGATACGCAGTATTTT. This codes for CASSGTKVGSDTQYF. Together with reference TRBV13 and TRBJ2-3, the CDR3 gives the full variable domain: AAGVIQSPRHLIKEKRETATLKCYPIPRHDTVYWYQQGPGQDPQFLISFYEKMQSDKGSIPDRFSAQQFSDYHSELNMSSLELGDSALYFCASSGTKVGSDTQYFGPGTRLTVL.